This is a list of T cell receptor beta chains from one sample in a study of OX40 agonist ivuxolimab in advanced cancers. Only in-frame clones appear in the TCRdb table, and some are missing; sequencing was by immunoSEQ multiplex PCR. The table lists about 59,000 clones, approximately 90% of them singletons. The specimen was CD4+ or CD8+ T cells sorted from blood, collected in a trial of the OX40 agonist ivuxolimab. The receptors shown here come from an adult with an advanced solid tumor such as melanoma, head and neck, liver or kidney cancer. The CDR3 runs from the conserved cysteine through the conserved F or W. Fields, in order: clone size, D gene, J gene, V gene, CDR3 DNA, CDR3 protein. D genes are given only for firm matches. Size tells how often a clone was seen (once, few, many) or the class of an expanded clone, and some rows leave it out.

clone size: -; D gene: TRBD2; J gene: TRBJ2-7; V gene: TRBV11-2; CDR3 DNA: TGTGCCAGCAGCTTAACTAGCGGGAACTTTTACGAGCAGTACTTC; CDR3 protein: CASSLTSGNFYEQYF
clone size: once; D gene: -; J gene: TRBJ2-1; V gene: TRBV7-9; CDR3 DNA: TGTGCCAGCAGCCGCGATGAGCAGTTCTTC; CDR3 protein: CASSRDEQFF
clone size: -; D gene: TRBD1; J gene: TRBJ1-2; V gene: TRBV28; CDR3 DNA: TGTGCCAGCAAACCCGACAGGGGGCATAACTATGGCTACACCTTC; CDR3 protein: CASKPDRGHNYGYTF
clone size: once; D gene: -; J gene: TRBJ2-7; V gene: TRBV28; CDR3 DNA: TGTGCCAGCAGACACACCTACGAGCAGTACTTC; CDR3 protein: CASRHTYEQYF
clone size: medium-sized; D gene: -; J gene: TRBJ2-1; V gene: TRBV5-8; CDR3 DNA: TGTGCCAGCATCGGGTACAATGAGCAGTTCTTC; CDR3 protein: CASIGYNEQFF
clone size: -; D gene: TRBD2; J gene: TRBJ2-5; V gene: TRBV6-1; CDR3 DNA: TGTGCCAGCAACCCTAGCGGGAGGCAAGAGACCCAGTACTTC; CDR3 protein: CASNPSGRQETQYF
clone size: -; D gene: TRBD2; J gene: TRBJ2-1; V gene: TRBV11-3; CDR3 DNA: TGTGCCAGCAGCTTAGAAGAGCGGGAGGTTTTAGGCAATGAGCAGTTCTTC; CDR3 protein: CASSLEEREVLGNEQFF
clone size: once; D gene: TRBD1; J gene: TRBJ1-1; V gene: TRBV7-8; CDR3 DNA: TGTGCCAGCAGCTTAGCGGAGACAGGGGGCCTAGAAGCTTTCTTT; CDR3 protein: CASSLAETGGLEAFF
clone size: -; D gene: TRBD2; J gene: TRBJ2-7; V gene: TRBV14; CDR3 DNA: TGTGCCAGCAGCCGATTAGCGGGAGTCGAGCAGTACTTC; CDR3 protein: CASSRLAGVEQYF
clone size: -; D gene: -; J gene: TRBJ2-1; V gene: TRBV18; CDR3 DNA: TGTGCCAGCTCACCGAAAGCCAAAGACAATGAGCAGTTCTTC; CDR3 protein: CASSPKAKDNEQFF
clone size: -; D gene: TRBD2; J gene: TRBJ2-1; V gene: TRBV5-1; CDR3 DNA: TGCGCCAGCAAAAGCGGGGATCAATACAATGAGCAGTTCTTC; CDR3 protein: CASKSGDQYNEQFF
clone size: -; D gene: -; J gene: TRBJ2-3; V gene: TRBV28; CDR3 DNA: TGTGCCAGCAGTTTTTGGAGTACCTGGGGGGATACGCAGTATTTT; CDR3 protein: CASSFWSTWGDTQYF
clone size: -; D gene: -; J gene: TRBJ1-1; V gene: TRBV4-3; CDR3 DNA: TGCGCCAGCAGCCTGGGGGAAGATCCGTTAAGGGACACTGAAGCTTTCTTT; CDR3 protein: CASSLGEDPLRDTEAFF
clone size: -; D gene: -; J gene: TRBJ2-1; V gene: TRBV7-6; CDR3 DNA: TGTGCCAGCAGCTTAGCGTATGCCGATGAGCAGTTCTTC; CDR3 protein: CASSLAYADEQFF
clone size: once; D gene: -; J gene: TRBJ2-7; V gene: TRBV28; CDR3 DNA: TGTGCCAGCAGTCGGGCTCGGGGGTACGAGCAGTACTTC; CDR3 protein: CASSRARGYEQYF
clone size: -; D gene: TRBD1; J gene: TRBJ2-7; V gene: TRBV5-6; CDR3 DNA: TGTGCCAGCAGCTTGGGACAGGGGTTTCACGAGCAGTACTTC; CDR3 protein: CASSLGQGFHEQYF
clone size: -; D gene: -; J gene: TRBJ2-3; V gene: TRBV11-2; CDR3 DNA: TGTGCCAGCAGCTTAGTGGCAGGGGCAGATACGCAGTATTTT; CDR3 protein: CASSLVAGADTQYF
clone size: -; D gene: -; J gene: TRBJ2-7; V gene: TRBV13; CDR3 DNA: TGTGCCAGCAGCCATGGACATTCCTACGAGCAGTACTTC; CDR3 protein: CASSHGHSYEQYF
clone size: -; D gene: TRBD2; J gene: TRBJ2-5; V gene: TRBV11-2; CDR3 DNA: TGTGCCAGCAGCTTCTCTAGCGGGGGAGGGGAGACCCAGTACTTC; CDR3 protein: CASSFSSGGGETQYF
clone size: -; D gene: -; J gene: TRBJ2-3; V gene: TRBV18; CDR3 DNA: TGTGCCAGCTCAGAGACAGGATTCACAGATACGCAGTATTTT; CDR3 protein: CASSETGFTDTQYF
clone size: -; D gene: TRBD1; J gene: TRBJ1-2; V gene: TRBV6-1; CDR3 DNA: TGTGCCAGCAGTTCCGCGACAGGGCATGGCTACACCTTC; CDR3 protein: CASSSATGHGYTF
clone size: few; D gene: -; J gene: TRBJ2-2; V gene: TRBV7-8; CDR3 DNA: TGTGCCAGCAGCTTAGCCCAGGCCGGCGCGAACACCGGGGAGCTGTTTTTT; CDR3 protein: CASSLAQAGANTGELFF
clone size: -; D gene: -; J gene: TRBJ2-3; V gene: TRBV4-3; CDR3 DNA: TGCGCCAGCAGCCAAGGGACAGTTAGCACAGATACGCAGTATTTT; CDR3 protein: CASSQGTVSTDTQYF
clone size: -; D gene: -; J gene: TRBJ2-1; V gene: TRBV2; CDR3 DNA: TGTGCCAGCAGTGATTGGCACTACAATGAGCAGTTCTTC; CDR3 protein: CASSDWHYNEQFF
clone size: -; D gene: -; J gene: TRBJ2-7; V gene: TRBV2; CDR3 DNA: TGTGCCAGCAGTGGGTGGGGGGAGGTGTCCTACGAGCAGTACTTC; CDR3 protein: CASSGWGEVSYEQYF
clone size: -; D gene: TRBD1; J gene: TRBJ1-2; V gene: TRBV5-4; CDR3 DNA: TGTGCCAGCAGCCCGGGACAGGGTAACGGCTATGGCTACACCTTC; CDR3 protein: CASSPGQGNGYGYTF
clone size: -; D gene: TRBD1; J gene: TRBJ1-1; V gene: TRBV10-3; CDR3 DNA: TGTGCCATCAGAGGACAGGGGGGGAGGAACACTGAAGCTTTCTTT; CDR3 protein: CAIRGQGGRNTEAFF
clone size: -; D gene: -; J gene: TRBJ2-7; V gene: TRBV28; CDR3 DNA: TGTGCCAGCAGCCCGGGACCGCTCCAGGCCTCCTACGAGCAGTACTTC; CDR3 protein: CASSPGPLQASYEQYF
clone size: -; D gene: TRBD1; J gene: TRBJ2-7; V gene: TRBV5-1; CDR3 DNA: TGCGCCAGCAGCCCTACAGGGGTTTACGAGCAGTACTTC; CDR3 protein: CASSPTGVYEQYF
clone size: -; D gene: -; J gene: TRBJ1-4; V gene: TRBV13; CDR3 DNA: TGTGCCAGCAGCTTAGGCCCCGGGGGCCGAGAAAAACTGTTTTTT; CDR3 protein: CASSLGPGGREKLFF
clone size: -; D gene: TRBD1; J gene: TRBJ2-7; V gene: TRBV19; CDR3 DNA: TGTGCCAGTAGTCGACAGGGGGCTGGGACCTACGAGCAGTACTTC; CDR3 protein: CASSRQGAGTYEQYF
clone size: -; D gene: TRBD2; J gene: TRBJ2-2; V gene: TRBV5-1; CDR3 DNA: TGCGCCAGCAGCAACGTAGCGGGAGAGGATACCGGGGAGCTGTTTTTT; CDR3 protein: CASSNVAGEDTGELFF
clone size: -; D gene: -; J gene: TRBJ2-7; V gene: TRBV19; CDR3 DNA: TGTGCCAGTAGTATGGTCGGGAGTTCCTACGAGCAGTACTTC; CDR3 protein: CASSMVGSSYEQYF